The next 9 T cell receptor beta chains were all read from a single sample in a study of blood T cell repertoires in COVID-19. Method: immunoSEQ multiplex PCR; TCRdb's copy keeps in-frame clones and lacks some. Counted here are hundreds of thousands of clones, 70% to 90% occurring once; the ten biggest clones make up 6% to 7%. The sequenced sample consisted of PBMCs or T cells enriched from blood (not recorded which). The receptors originated from a woman between 35 and 50 years old who had recovered from COVID-19.

This rearrangement joins TRBV19 to TRBJ1-4; D is uncertain. Germline CDR1 LNHDA, CDR2 SQIVND (reference sequence). The CDR3 consists of 18 residues. Trimming took 6 bases from V and 5 from J, leaving 25 bases between them. The CDR3 here is CASSLNTAGGRLNEKLFF. The CDR3 DNA follows: TGTGCCAGTAGCCTCAATACGGCCGGAGGGCGACTCAATGAAAAACTGTTTTTT. The full variable domain, with the rest looked up from reference TRBV19 and TRBJ1-4, is DGGITQSPKYLFRKEGQNVTLSCEQNLNHDAMYWYRQDPGQGLRLIYYSQIVNDFQKGDIAEGYSVSREKKESFPLTVTSAQKNPTAFYLCASSLNTAGGRLNEKLFFGSGTQLSVL.

CDR3 bases: TGTGCCACCAGCCGTAGTGGAAACACCATATATTTT. Translating gives CATSRSGNTIYF. The chain has TRBV15 and TRBJ1-3; D call uncertain. Between the trimmed V and J ends, which lost 5 bases and 3 bases, there was a span of 5 bases. This CDR3 is built from 12 residues. The germline V gene encodes CDR1 LNHNV and CDR2 YYDKDF (reference sequence).

The J gene is TRBJ2-7, the V gene TRBV7-2, with D maybe TRBD2 (5 bases). The V end was cut by 0 bases, the J end by 6 bases, with 9 bases between. CDR1 is SGHTA, CDR2 FQGNSA, per germline. The CDR3 contains 13 residues. The CDR3 sequence: CASSLATRGEQYF. The CDR3 bases are TGTGCCAGCAGCTTAGCAACCCGGGGCGAGCAGTACTTC.

This clone has just one count. The V gene is TRBV9, the J gene TRBJ2-1, with TRBD2 identical over 9 bases. J was trimmed by 9 bases and V by 0 bases; bases with no gene match: 10. CDR1 is SGDLS and CDR2 is YYNGEE in the germline V gene. The CDR3 runs to 16 residues. CDR3 residues: CASSVAGLATLPEQFF. The CDR3 nucleotides read TGTGCCAGCAGCGTAGCGGGACTAGCAACCCTCCCTGAGCAGTTCTTC.

V is TRBV6-5 and J is TRBJ2-1; 7 nucleotides match TRBD1. The CDR3 totals 15 residues. Germline CDR1 and CDR2: MNHEY and SVGAGI. The V and J ends lost 0 bases and 3 bases, in that order; junction bases with no gene match: 2. The CDR3 DNA sequence: TGTGCCAGCAGTTACTCGAACAGGGGCTACAATGAGCAGTTCTTC. Its translation: CASSYSNRGYNEQFF.

V usage is TRBV7-6 and J usage is TRBJ2-3; 10 positions agree with TRBD2. The CDR3 spans 17 residues. From germline, CDR1 is SGHVS and CDR2 FNYEAQ. With 5 bases clipped from V and 2 bases from J, the junction kept 10 bases outside the gene matches. The CDR3: CASSAETSGLVTDTQYF. The CDR3, as DNA: TGTGCCAGCAGCGCAGAGACTAGCGGGCTCGTCACAGATACGCAGTATTTT.

J is TRBJ1-2 and V is TRBV4-1; 7 bases are a match to TRBD1. The V and J ends lost 0 bases and 0 bases, in that order; junction bases with no gene match: 19. The germline CDR1 and CDR2 sequences are MGHRA and YSYEKL. This CDR3 spans 21 amino acids. The DNA of the CDR3 is TGCGCCAGCAGCCAAGATTATCAGTCGGGAACAGGGGCTAGAGCTAACTATGGCTACACCTTC. Protein sequence: CASSQDYQSGTGARANYGYTF.

The chain employs TRBV3-1 (or the pseudogene TRBV3-2) and TRBJ1-2; tentative D call: TRBD1 (5 bases). The germline V and J ends were trimmed by 1 base and 4 bases, with 16 bases remaining between them. CDR1 is LGHDT and CDR2 is YNNKEL in the germline V gene (reference sequence). The CDR3 is made up of 16 amino acids. DNA for the CDR3: TGTGCCAGCAGCCAAGTCATGGGGCCGGTCGGCTATGGCTACACCTTC. Translating it yields CASSQVMGPVGYGYTF.

The chain carries TRBV5-5 and TRBJ2-6; D is unclear. Trimming shortened V by 3 bases and J by 2 bases, and 9 bases separated the two germline ends. Germline lookup yields CDR1 SGHKS and CDR2 YYEKEE (reference sequence). The CDR3 spans 15 residues. The CDR3 DNA is TGTGCCAGCAGCTCACTCCCCGCTGGGGCCAACGTCCTGACTTTC. This codes for CASSSLPAGANVLTF.